The rows below give T cell receptor beta chains drawn from one sample of a study of cytomegalovirus exposure and HLA in healthy donors. TCRdb's table, derived via immunoSEQ multiplex PCR, lists solely in-frame clones and lacks some. The data hold 79,000 or so clones, with around 70% observed a single time. The sample was PBMCs. Receptors were obtained from a woman in her 40s in good health and CMV-seropositive. CDR3s include the opening cysteine and the closing phenylalanine or tryptophan. A D gene is named only where the DNA matches it firmly. Clone sizes are given selectively: once, few, many, or a class where the clone is expanded.

J gene	clone size	V gene	D gene	CDR3 DNA	CDR3 protein
TRBJ1-5	-	TRBV25-1	TRBD1	TGTGCCAGCAGTGATCGGACAGGGGGAAATCAGCCCCAGCATTTT	CASSDRTGGNQPQHF
TRBJ2-7	-	TRBV27	TRBD1	TGTGCCAGCAGCTTGGGGACAGGCTACGAGCAGTACTTC	CASSLGTGYEQYF
TRBJ2-1	-	TRBV6-4	TRBD1	TGTGCCAGCAGTGACTCGACAGGGTCGAATGAGCAGTTCTTC	CASSDSTGSNEQFF
TRBJ2-5	-	TRBV4-1	TRBD2	TGCGCCAGCAGCCAAGGGGAGGGCCTAGGGGCCCAGTACTTC	CASSQGEGLGAQYF
TRBJ2-1	-	TRBV27	TRBD2	TGTGCCAGCAGACCGGGACTACTCAATGAGCAGTTCTTC	CASRPGLLNEQFF
TRBJ1-2	-	TRBV28	-	TGTGCCAGCAGTTTTCGCTACTCCCTTTACGGCTACACCTTC	CASSFRYSLYGYTF
TRBJ2-1	-	TRBV18	-	TGTGCCAGCTCACCTAAGCTCCTAAATGAGCAGTTCTTC	CASSPKLLNEQFF
TRBJ2-3	-	TRBV6-5	TRBD1	TGTGCCAGCAGTTACGGGACAGGGCCAGATACGCAGTATTTT	CASSYGTGPDTQYF
TRBJ2-5	few	TRBV9	TRBD1	TGTGCCAGCAGCCCTGGACAGGGTTTCCCCCAAGAGACCCAGTACTTC	CASSPGQGFPQETQYF
TRBJ2-7	-	TRBV6-5	-	TGTGCCAGCAGTTTCAGGGGGGCCTACGAGCAGTACTTC	CASSFRGAYEQYF
TRBJ2-7	-	TRBV10-1	TRBD2	TGCGCCAGCAGTGCGGGGGGGGCGGACTACGAGCAGTACTTC	CASSAGGADYEQYF
TRBJ2-1	few	TRBV5-8	TRBD1	TGTGCCAGCAGCCCCGGACAGGGAAGCTCCTACAATGAGCAGTTCTTC	CASSPGQGSSYNEQFF
TRBJ2-7	-	TRBV7-2	-	TGTGCCAGCAGCCTTCTCTACTACGAGCAGTACTTC	CASSLLYYEQYF
TRBJ1-2	-	TRBV4-3	TRBD1	TGCGCCAGCAGCCTAAACGACAGGGCAGTATATGGCTACACCTTC	CASSLNDRAVYGYTF
TRBJ1-5	few	TRBV11-2	-	TGTGCCAGCAGCTGGGGGGGGCCGGAACAGCCCCAGCATTTT	CASSWGGPEQPQHF
TRBJ2-2	-	TRBV7-2	-	TGTGCCAGCAGCTTATACCCCAGGGGGGCTTCCGGGGAGCTGTTTTTT	CASSLYPRGASGELFF
TRBJ2-7	few	TRBV6-4	-	TGTGCCAGCATCAGACTTAGATCCTACGAGCAGTACTTC	CASIRLRSYEQYF
TRBJ1-2	-	TRBV7-9	TRBD1	TGTGCCAGCAGCTTAGAGGGGACAGAAAACTATGGCTACACCTTC	CASSLEGTENYGYTF
TRBJ1-1	-	TRBV19	-	TGTGCCAGTAGTATAAGTAAGGGGCTGGGCACTGAAGCTTTCTTT	CASSISKGLGTEAFF
TRBJ2-6	-	TRBV6-6	-	TGTGCCAGTAACGGGGGGGCCAACGTCCTGACTTTC	CASNGGANVLTF
TRBJ2-1	-	TRBV7-2	TRBD2	TGTGCCAGCAGCTCCGGACTAGCGGGAGGTGTCAGTGAGCAGTTCTTC	CASSSGLAGGVSEQFF
TRBJ2-7	-	TRBV2	TRBD2	TGTGCCAGCAGCCGGACTAGAATCTACGAGCAGTACTTC	CASSRTRIYEQYF
TRBJ2-2	-	TRBV7-6	-	TGTGCCAGCAGCTATGACAGAATACCCGGGGAGCTGTTTTTT	CASSYDRIPGELFF
TRBJ2-7	-	TRBV18	-	TGTGCCAGCACCCCATTGGAGGGGGCGAAATCCTACGAGCAGTACTTC	CASTPLEGAKSYEQYF
TRBJ2-2	-	TRBV5-4	TRBD2	TGTGCCAGCAGCCCCCCCGGGGGGGGCACCGGGGAGCTGTTTTTT	CASSPPGGGTGELFF
TRBJ1-1	-	TRBV9	-	TGTGCCAGCAGCCCGCGGATGTTGAACACTGAAGCTTTCTTT	CASSPRMLNTEAFF
TRBJ2-3	-	TRBV11-2	TRBD1	TGTGCCAGCAGCTCTCGACAGGGCGCCCGCACAGATACGCAGTATTTT	CASSSRQGARTDTQYF
TRBJ2-7	-	TRBV6-5	TRBD2	TGTGCCAGCAGTAAAGCTAGCGGCTACGAGCAGTACTTC	CASSKASGYEQYF
TRBJ1-2	-	TRBV5-4	TRBD1	TGTGCCAGCAGCTTGGCGTCAGGGGGAGGCTACACCTTC	CASSLASGGGYTF
TRBJ2-2	-	TRBV10-2	-	TGCGCCAGCACTTGGTTTTCGGCCGGGGAGCTGTTTTTT	CASTWFSAGELFF
TRBJ2-6	few	TRBV4-2	-	TGTGCCAGCAGCCAAGCATTGAAGGAGTTGGGGGCCAACGTCCTGACTTTC	CASSQALKELGANVLTF
TRBJ2-3	-	TRBV7-9	-	TGTGCCAGCGTCAGGGGCCAGGGATTCTTTAGCACAGATACGCAGTATTTT	CASVRGQGFFSTDTQYF